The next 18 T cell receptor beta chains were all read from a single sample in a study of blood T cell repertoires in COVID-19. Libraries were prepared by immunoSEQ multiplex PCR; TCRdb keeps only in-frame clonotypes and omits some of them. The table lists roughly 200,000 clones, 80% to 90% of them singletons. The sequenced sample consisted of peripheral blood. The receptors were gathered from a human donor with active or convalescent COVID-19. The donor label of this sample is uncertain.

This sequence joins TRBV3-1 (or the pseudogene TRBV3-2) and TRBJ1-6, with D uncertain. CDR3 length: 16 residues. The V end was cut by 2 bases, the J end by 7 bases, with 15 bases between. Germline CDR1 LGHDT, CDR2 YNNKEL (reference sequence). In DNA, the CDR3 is TGTGCCAGCAGCCAACCTGGAGGCGGAAGGAATTCACCCCTCCACTTT. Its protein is CASSQPGGGRNSPLHF.

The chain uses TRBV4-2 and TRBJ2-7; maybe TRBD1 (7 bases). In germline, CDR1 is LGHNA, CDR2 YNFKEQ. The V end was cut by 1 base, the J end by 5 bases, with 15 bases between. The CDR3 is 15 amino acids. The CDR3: CASSQVEGARHEQYF. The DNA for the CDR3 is TGTGCCAGCAGCCAAGTGGAGGGGGCTAGGCACGAGCAGTACTTC.

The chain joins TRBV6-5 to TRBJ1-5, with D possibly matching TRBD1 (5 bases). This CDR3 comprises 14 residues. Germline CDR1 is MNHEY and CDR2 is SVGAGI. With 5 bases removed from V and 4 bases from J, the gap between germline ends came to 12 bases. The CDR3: CASSNRGGNQPQHF. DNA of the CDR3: TGTGCCAGCAGTAACCGGGGGGGGAATCAGCCCCAGCATTTT.

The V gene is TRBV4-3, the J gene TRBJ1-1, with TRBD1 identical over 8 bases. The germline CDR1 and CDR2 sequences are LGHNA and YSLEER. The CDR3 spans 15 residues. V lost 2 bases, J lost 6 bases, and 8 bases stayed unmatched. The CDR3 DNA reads TGCGCCAGCAGCCAAAGTCCAGGGGGCGCGTCTGAAGCTTTCTTT. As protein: CASSQSPGGASEAFF.

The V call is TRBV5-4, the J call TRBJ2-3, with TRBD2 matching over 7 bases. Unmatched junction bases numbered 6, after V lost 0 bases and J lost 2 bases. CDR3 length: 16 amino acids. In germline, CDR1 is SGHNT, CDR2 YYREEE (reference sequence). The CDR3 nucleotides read TGTGCCAGCAGCTTGGAGCCTAGCGGCCTCACAGATACGCAGTATTTT. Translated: CASSLEPSGLTDTQYF.

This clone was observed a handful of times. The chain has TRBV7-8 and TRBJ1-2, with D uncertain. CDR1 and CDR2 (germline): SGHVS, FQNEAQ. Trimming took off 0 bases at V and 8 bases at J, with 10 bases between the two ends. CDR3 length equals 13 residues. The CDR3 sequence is CASSLAGLQGYTF. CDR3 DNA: TGTGCCAGCAGCTTAGCTGGGCTGCAAGGCTACACCTTC.

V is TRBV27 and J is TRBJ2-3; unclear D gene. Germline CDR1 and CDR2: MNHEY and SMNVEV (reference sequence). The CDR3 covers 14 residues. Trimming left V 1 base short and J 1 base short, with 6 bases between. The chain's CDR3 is CASSLYRGTDTQYF. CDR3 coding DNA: TGTGCCAGCAGTTTATACCGGGGCACAGATACGCAGTATTTT.

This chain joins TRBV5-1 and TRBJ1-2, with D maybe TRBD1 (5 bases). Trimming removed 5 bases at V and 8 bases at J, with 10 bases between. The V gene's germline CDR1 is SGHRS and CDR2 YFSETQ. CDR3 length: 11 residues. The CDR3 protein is CASRDRGGYTF. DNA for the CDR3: TGCGCCAGCAGGGATAGGGGAGGCTACACCTTC.

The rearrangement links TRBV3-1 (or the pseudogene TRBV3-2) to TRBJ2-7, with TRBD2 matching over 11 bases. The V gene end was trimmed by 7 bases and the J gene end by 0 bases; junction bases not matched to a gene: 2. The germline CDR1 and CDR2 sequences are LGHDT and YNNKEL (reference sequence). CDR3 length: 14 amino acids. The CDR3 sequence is CASTLAGGSYEQYF. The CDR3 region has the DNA TGTGCCAGCACTCTAGCGGGAGGCTCCTACGAGCAGTACTTC.

In nucleotides, the CDR3 is TGTGCCAGTAGTGCGTTGGGGACAGGGGGTCAGCCCCAGCATTTT. The encoded protein is CASSALGTGGQPQHF. This chain links TRBV19 with TRBJ1-5, with 11 bases fitting TRBD1. The CDR3 is made up of 15 amino acids. Per the germline V gene, CDR1 is LNHDA and CDR2 is SQIVND (reference sequence). Germline trimming cut 5 bases from V and 6 bases from J; bases unmatched to any gene: 6. The full variable domain, in which reference TRBV19 and TRBJ1-5 provide the parts outside the CDR3, is DGGITQSPKYLFRKEGQNVTLSCEQNLNHDAMYWYRQDPGQGLRLIYYSQIVNDFQKGDIAEGYSVSREKKESFPLTVTSAQKNPTAFYLCASSALGTGGQPQHFGDGTRLSIL.

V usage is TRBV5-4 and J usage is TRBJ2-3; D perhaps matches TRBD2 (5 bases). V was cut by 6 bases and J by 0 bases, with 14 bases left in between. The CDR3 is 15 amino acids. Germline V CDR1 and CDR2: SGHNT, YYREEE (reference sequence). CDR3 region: CASTPSGPSTDTQYF. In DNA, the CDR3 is TGTGCCAGCACCCCGAGCGGACCTAGCACAGATACGCAGTATTTT.

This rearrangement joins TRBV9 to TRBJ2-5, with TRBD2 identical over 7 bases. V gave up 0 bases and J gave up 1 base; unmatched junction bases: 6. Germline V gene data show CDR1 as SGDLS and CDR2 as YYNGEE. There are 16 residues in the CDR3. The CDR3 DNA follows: TGTGCCAGCAGCGTAGGAGGGAGGGATCCCCAAGAGACCCAGTACTTC. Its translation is CASSVGGRDPQETQYF. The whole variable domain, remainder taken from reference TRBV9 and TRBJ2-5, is DSGVTQTPKHLITATGQRVTLRCSPRSGDLSVYWYQQSLDQGLQFLIQYYNGEERAKGNILERFSAQQFPDLHSELNLSSLELGDSALYFCASSVGGRDPQETQYFGPGTRLLVL.

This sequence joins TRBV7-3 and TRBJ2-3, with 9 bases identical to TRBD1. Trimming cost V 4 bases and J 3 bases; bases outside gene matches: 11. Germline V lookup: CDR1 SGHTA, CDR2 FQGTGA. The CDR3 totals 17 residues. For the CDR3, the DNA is TGTGCCAGCAGCTCCCAACCACAGGGGGCGGGAACAGATACGCAGTATTTT. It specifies CASSSQPQGAGTDTQYF.

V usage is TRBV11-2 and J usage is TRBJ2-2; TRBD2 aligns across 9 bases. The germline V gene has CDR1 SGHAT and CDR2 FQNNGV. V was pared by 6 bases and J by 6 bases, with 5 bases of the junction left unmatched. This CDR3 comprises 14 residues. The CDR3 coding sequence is TGTGCCAGCAGAATAGCGGGAGCAGCCGGGGAGCTGTTTTTT. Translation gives CASRIAGAAGELFF.

The CDR3 here is CAISAGTGGYEQYF. In DNA, the CDR3 is TGTGCCATCAGTGCCGGGACAGGGGGCTACGAGCAGTACTTC. J is TRBJ2-7 and V is TRBV10-3; 11 positions agree with TRBD1. The CDR3 runs to 14 residues. V lost 4 bases and J lost 3; bases outside the gene matches: 2. The germline gives CDR1 ENHRY, CDR2 SYGVKD.

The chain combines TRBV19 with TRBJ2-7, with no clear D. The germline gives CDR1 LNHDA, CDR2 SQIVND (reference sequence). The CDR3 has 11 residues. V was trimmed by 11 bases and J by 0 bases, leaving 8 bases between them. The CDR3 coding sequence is TGTGCCGTGAGTAGCTCCTACGAGCAGTACTTC. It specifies CAVSSSYEQYF.

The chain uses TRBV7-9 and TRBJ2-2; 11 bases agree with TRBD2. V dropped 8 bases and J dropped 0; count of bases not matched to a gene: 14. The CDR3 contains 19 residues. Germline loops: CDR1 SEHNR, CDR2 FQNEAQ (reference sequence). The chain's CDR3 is CASGPLQGLADANTGELFF. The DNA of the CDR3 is TGTGCCAGCGGACCGCTACAGGGACTAGCGGACGCGAACACCGGGGAGCTGTTTTTT. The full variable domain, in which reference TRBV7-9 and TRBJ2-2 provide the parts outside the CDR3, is DTGVSQNPRHKITKRGQNVTFRCDPISEHNRLYWYRQTLGQGPEFLTYFQNEAQLEKSRLLSDRFSAERPKGSFSTLEIQRTEQGDSAMYLCASGPLQGLADANTGELFFGEGSRLTVL.

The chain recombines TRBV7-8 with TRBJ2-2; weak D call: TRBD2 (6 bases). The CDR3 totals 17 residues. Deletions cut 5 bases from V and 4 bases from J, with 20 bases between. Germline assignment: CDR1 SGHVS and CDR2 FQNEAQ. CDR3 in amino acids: CASSPVGSAGLTGELFF. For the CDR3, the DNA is TGTGCCAGCAGCCCTGTGGGTAGCGCGGGGCTCACCGGGGAGCTGTTTTTT.